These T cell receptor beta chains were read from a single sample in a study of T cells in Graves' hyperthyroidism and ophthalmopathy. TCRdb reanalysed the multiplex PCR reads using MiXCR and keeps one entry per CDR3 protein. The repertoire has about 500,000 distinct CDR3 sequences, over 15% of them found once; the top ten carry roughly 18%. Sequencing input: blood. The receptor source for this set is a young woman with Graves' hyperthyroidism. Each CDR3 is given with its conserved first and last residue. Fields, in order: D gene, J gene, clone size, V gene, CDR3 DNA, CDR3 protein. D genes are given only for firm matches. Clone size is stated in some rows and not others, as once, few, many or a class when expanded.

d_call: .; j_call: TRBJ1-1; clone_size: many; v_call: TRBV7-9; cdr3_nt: TGTGCCAGCAGCCGTTTACCGGTAATGAACACTGAAGCTTTCTTT; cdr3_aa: CASSRLPVMNTEAFF
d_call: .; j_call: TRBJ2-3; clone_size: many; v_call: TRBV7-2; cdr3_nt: TGTGCCAGCACCTTAGGGGCTCGGAGGGATACGCAGTATTTT; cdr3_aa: CASTLGARRDTQYF
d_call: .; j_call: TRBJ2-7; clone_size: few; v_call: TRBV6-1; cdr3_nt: TGTGCCAGCAGTCGGGGGCCGGGGCCCTACGAGCAGTACTTC; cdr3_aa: CASSRGPGPYEQYF
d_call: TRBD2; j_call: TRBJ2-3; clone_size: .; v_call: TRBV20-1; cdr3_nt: TGCAGTGCTCCCTCTAGCGGGAGAACGAATACGCAGTATTTT; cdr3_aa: CSAPSSGRTNTQYF
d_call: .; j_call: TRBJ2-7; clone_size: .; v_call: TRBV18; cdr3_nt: TGTGCCAGCTCACCACTAAAGAGCTCCTACGAGCAGTACTTC; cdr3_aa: CASSPLKSSYEQYF
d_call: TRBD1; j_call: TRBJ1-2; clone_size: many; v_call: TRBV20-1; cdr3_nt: TGCAGTGCTAGAGATCTCCCCAGGGGGGATTACTATGGCTACACCTTC; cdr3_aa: CSARDLPRGDYYGYTF
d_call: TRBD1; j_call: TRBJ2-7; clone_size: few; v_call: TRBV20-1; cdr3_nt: TGCAGTGCTAGAGAAGGACAGGGGAGATACTACGAGCAGTACTTC; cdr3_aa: CSAREGQGRYYEQYF
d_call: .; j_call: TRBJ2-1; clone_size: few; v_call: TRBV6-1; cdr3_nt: TGTGCCAGCAGGGATTGGGGACGCAGCTCCTACAATGAGCAGTTCTTC; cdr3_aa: CASRDWGRSSYNEQFF
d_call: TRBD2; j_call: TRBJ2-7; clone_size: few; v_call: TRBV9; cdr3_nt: TGTGCCAGCAGCCCCCGGACTAGCGGGGGCACCTACGAGCAGTACTTC; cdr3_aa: CASSPRTSGGTYEQYF
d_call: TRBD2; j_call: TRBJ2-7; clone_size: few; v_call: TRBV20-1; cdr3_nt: TGCAGCTACCTCCGGGGGGGATCCTACGAGCAGTACTTC; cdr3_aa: CSYLRGGSYEQYF
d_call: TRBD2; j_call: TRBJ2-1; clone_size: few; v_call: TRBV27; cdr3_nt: TGTGCCAGCAGTTTATGGGACATTAGCGGGAGAGCCTACAATGAGCAGTTCTTC; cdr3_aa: CASSLWDISGRAYNEQFF
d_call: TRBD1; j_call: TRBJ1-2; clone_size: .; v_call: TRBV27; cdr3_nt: TGTGCCAGCAGCTGGGGGGGGCGGACAGGGAACTTCTATGGCTACACCTTC; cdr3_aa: CASSWGGRTGNFYGYTF
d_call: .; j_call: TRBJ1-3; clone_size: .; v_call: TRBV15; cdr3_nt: TGTGCCACCAGCAGAGATTTTGGCAGAGGCTCTGGAAACACCATATATTTT; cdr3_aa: CATSRDFGRGSGNTIYF
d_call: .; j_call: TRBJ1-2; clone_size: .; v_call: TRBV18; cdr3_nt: TGTGCCAGCTCACCATTAGCCGGGGCCTATGGCTACACCTTC; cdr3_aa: CASSPLAGAYGYTF
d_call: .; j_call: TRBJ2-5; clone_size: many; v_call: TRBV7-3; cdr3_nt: TGTGCCAGCAGCTTACCAGCGGGCTGCCAAGAGACCCAGTACTTC; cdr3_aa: CASSLPAGCQETQYF
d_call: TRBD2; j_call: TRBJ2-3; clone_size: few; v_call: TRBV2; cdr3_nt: TGTGCCAGCAGTTTCAGAGGTGGCGGGGGGGGCACAGATACGCAGTATTTT; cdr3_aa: CASSFRGGGGGTDTQYF
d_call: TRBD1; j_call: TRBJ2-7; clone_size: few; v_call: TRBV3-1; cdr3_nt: TGTGCCAGCAGCCAAGACCAGACAGGGGCAGATTACGAGCAGTACTTC; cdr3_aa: CASSQDQTGADYEQYF
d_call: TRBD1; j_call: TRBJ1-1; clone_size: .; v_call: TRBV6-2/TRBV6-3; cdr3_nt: TGTGCCAGCAGATACTCAGGGGGATACACTGAAGCTTTCTTT; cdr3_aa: CASRYSGGYTEAFF
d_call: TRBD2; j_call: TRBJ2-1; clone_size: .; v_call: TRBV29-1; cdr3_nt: TGCAGCGTTGAAGCACTAGCGGGAGGGATGTACAATGAGCAGTTCTTC; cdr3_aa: CSVEALAGGMYNEQFF
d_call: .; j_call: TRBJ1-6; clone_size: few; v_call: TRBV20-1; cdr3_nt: TGCAGTGCTACGAGGGGAGATAATTCACCCCTCCACTTT; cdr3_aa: CSATRGDNSPLHF
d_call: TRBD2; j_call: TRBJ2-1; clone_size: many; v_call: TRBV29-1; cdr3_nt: TGCAGCGTTGAAGCCGAACGGATGGCGGGAGGTCATGAGCAGTTCTTC; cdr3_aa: CSVEAERMAGGHEQFF
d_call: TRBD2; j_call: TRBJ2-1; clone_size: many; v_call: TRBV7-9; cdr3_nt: TGTGCCAGCAGCCCGGCGGGGGGCAGCGATGAGCAGTTCTTC; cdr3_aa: CASSPAGGSDEQFF
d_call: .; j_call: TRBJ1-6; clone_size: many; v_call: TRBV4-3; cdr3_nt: TGCGCCAGCAGACGGGGGGAATCACCCCTCCACTTT; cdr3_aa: CASRRGESPLHF
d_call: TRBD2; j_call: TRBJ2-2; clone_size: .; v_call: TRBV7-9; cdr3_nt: TGTGCCAGCAGCCGACTAGCGGTGAACACCGGGGAGCTGTTTTTT; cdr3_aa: CASSRLAVNTGELFF
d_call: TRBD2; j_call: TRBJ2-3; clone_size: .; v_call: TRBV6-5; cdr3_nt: TGTGCCAGCAGTTACACTAGCGGGGTCGCAGATACGCAGTATTTT; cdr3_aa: CASSYTSGVADTQYF
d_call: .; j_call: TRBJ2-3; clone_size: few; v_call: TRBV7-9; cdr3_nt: TGTGCCAGCAGATTCCCCACCTCCCCGGCGGATACGCAGTATTTT; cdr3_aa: CASRFPTSPADTQYF
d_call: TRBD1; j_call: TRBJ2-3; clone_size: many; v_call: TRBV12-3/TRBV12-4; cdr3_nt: TGTGCCAGCAGTGCGGGACAGGGAAGTACGCAGTATTTT; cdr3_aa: CASSAGQGSTQYF
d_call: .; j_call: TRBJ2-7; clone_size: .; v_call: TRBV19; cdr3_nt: TGTGCCAGTAGTATAATGAGTAGCGGAGGGGTCCTTGAGCAGTACTTC; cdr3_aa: CASSIMSSGGVLEQYF
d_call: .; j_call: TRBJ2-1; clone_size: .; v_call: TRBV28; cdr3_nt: TGTGCCAGCTCTCTAACGGATAATACCAATGAGCAGTTCTTC; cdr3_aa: CASSLTDNTNEQFF
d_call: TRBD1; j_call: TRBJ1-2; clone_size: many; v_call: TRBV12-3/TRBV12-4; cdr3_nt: TGTGCCAGCAGGGGACAGGCCGTGGGCTATGGCTACACCTTC; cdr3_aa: CASRGQAVGYGYTF
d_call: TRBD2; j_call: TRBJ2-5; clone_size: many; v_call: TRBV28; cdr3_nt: TGTGCCAGCAGCCCTACCCCGATCGCGGGAGGGCGGGAGACCCAGTACTTC; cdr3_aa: CASSPTPIAGGRETQYF
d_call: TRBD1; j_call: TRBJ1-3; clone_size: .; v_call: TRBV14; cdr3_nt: TGTGCCAGCAGGGAACAGGGGGCTGGAAACACCATATATTTT; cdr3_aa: CASREQGAGNTIYF
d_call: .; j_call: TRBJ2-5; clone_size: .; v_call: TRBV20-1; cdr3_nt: TGCAGTGCAGTGAAACCTCAAGAGACCCAGTACTTC; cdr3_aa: CSAVKPQETQYF
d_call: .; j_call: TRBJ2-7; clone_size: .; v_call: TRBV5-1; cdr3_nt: TGCGCCAGCAGCTCCAGGCTAAACGAGCAGTACTTC; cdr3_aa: CASSSRLNEQYF
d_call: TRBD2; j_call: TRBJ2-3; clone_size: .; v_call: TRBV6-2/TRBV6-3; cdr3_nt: TGTGCCAGCAGTTGGCCTACTAGCGGGGGAAGAGATACGCAGTATTTT; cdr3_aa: CASSWPTSGGRDTQYF
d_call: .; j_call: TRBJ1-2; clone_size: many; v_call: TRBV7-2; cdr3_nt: TGTGCCAGCAGCTTAGAGGGGGGGCCTAACTATGGCTACACCTTC; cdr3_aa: CASSLEGGPNYGYTF
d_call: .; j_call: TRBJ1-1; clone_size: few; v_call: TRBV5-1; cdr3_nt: TGCGCCAGCAGCTTAGGGGTCATGAACACTGAAGCTTTCTTT; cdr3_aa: CASSLGVMNTEAFF
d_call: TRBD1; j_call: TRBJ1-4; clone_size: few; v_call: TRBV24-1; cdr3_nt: TGTGCCACCAGTGATGGACAGGGTGAAAAACTGTTTTTT; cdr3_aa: CATSDGQGEKLFF
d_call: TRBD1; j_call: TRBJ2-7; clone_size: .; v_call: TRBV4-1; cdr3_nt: TGCGCCAGCAGTGGCGACAGGGGGGCCTACGAGCAGTACTTC; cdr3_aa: CASSGDRGAYEQYF
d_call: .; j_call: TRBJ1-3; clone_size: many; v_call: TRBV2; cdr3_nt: TGTGCCAGCGGCTGGGACACCATATATTTT; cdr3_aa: CASGWDTIYF
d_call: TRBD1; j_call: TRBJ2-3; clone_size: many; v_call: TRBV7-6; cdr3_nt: TGTGCCAGCAGCTTAGAGATAACAGGGGGAGATACGCAGTATTTT; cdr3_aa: CASSLEITGGDTQYF
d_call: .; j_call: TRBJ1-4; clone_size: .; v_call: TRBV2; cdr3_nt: TGTGCCAGCAGTGTACGAGGGAGAGGGGAAAAACTGTTTTTT; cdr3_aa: CASSVRGRGEKLFF
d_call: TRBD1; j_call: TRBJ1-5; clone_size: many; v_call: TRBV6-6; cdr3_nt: TGTGCCAGCAGTTACTCGTTTACAGGGGATCAGCCCCAGCATTTT; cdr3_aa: CASSYSFTGDQPQHF
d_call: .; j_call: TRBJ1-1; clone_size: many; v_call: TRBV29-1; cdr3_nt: TGCAGCGTTGGCGGATCCTCGGGGAACACTGAAGCTTTCTTT; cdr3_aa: CSVGGSSGNTEAFF
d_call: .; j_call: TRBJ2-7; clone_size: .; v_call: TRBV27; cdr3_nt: TGTGCCAGCAGTTTATCATCCGGGACCTACAGCTCCTACGAGCAGTACTTC; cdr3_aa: CASSLSSGTYSSYEQYF
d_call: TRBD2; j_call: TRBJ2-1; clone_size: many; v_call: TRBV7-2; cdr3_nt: TGTGCCAGCAGCCCCGGGAATAGCGGGACCGCTGAGCAGTTCTTC; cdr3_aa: CASSPGNSGTAEQFF
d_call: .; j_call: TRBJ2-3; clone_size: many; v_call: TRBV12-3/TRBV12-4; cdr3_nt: TGTGCCAGCAGGCCCCGGGGGGCCACAGATACGCAGTATTTT; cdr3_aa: CASRPRGATDTQYF
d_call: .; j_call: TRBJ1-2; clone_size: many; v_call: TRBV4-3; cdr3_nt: TGCGCCAGCAGCCAAGATCTTCGGTCTCTTCGCTATGGCTACACCTTC; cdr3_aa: CASSQDLRSLRYGYTF
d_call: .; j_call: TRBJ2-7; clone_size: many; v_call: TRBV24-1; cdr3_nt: TGTGCCACCAGTGATTCCTGGGGGACGAACGTTTACGAGCAGTACTTC; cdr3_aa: CATSDSWGTNVYEQYF
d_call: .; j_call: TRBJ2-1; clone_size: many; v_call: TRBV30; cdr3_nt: TGTGCCTGGAGTGTAGTAGGTGGGAATGAGCAGTTCTTC; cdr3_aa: CAWSVVGGNEQFF
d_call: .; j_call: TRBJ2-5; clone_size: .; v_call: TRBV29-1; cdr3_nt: TGCAGCGTTGAGGGGCCGGGCGAAGAGACCCAGTACTTC; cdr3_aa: CSVEGPGEETQYF
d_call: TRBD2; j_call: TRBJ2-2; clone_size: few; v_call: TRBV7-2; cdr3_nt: TGTGCCAGCTCCCCGGGGGGGACACGGAACACCGGGGAGCTGTTTTTT; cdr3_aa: CASSPGGTRNTGELFF
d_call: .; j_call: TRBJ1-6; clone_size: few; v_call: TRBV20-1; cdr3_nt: TGCAGTGCTAGAGGCGGGGGATCGAAGTCCTATAATTCACCCCTCCACTTT; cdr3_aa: CSARGGGSKSYNSPLHF
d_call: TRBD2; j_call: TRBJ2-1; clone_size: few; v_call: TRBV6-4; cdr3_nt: TGTGCCAGCAGTACCGGGACTAGCGGGCCCAATGAGCAGTTCTTC; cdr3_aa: CASSTGTSGPNEQFF
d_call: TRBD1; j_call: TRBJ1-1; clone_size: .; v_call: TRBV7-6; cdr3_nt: TGTGCCAGCAGCTTACTGTTTGGCAGGGGGCAGACTGAAGCTTTCTTT; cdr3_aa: CASSLLFGRGQTEAFF